This record concerns one TCR beta chain sequence. Data came from immunoSEQ multiplex PCR; TCRdb stores just in-frame clones and leaves some out. The sample has about 230,000 clones, approximately 84% seen once. This entry belongs to a study of blood T cell repertoires in COVID-19. Overall study context: The United States, Italy and Spain supplied acute and convalescent COVID-19 samples.

V dropped 2 bases and J dropped 7 bases, with 14 bases sitting between them. CDR3 length: 14 residues. Germline V lookup: CDR1 KGHSH, CDR2 LQKENI. The sample comprised peripheral blood. The rearrangement uses TRBV18 and TRBJ2-5; the D gene is possibly TRBD1 (6 bases). The origin of this receptor is a man aged 35-49 years with acute or convalescent COVID-19. The CDR3 nucleotides read TGTGCCAGCTCACCAGTTGGGGGCGAAGGGACCCAGTACTTC. Protein: CASSPVGGEGTQYF.